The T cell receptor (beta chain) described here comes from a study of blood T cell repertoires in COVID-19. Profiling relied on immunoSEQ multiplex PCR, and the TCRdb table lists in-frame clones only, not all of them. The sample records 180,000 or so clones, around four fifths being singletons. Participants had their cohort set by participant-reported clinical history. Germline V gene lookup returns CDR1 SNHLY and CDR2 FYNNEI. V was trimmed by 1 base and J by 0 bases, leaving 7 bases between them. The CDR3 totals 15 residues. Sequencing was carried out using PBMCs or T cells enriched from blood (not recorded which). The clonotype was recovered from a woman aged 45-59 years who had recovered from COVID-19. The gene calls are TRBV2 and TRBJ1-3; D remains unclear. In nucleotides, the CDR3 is TGTGCCAGCAGTGAAGGGCAGAACTCTGGAAACACCATATATTTT. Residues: CASSEGQNSGNTIYF. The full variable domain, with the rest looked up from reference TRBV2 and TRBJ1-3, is EPEVTQTPSHQVTQMGQEVILRCVPISNHLYFYWYRQILGQKVEFLVSFYNNEISEKSEIFDDQFSVERPDGSNFTLKIRSTKLEDSAMYFCASSEGQNSGNTIYFGEGSWLTVV.